The 19 T cell receptor beta chains presented below share a single source sample, sequenced in a study of T cell changes during pregnancy in multiple sclerosis. Assay: immunoSEQ multiplex PCR; the TCRdb copy retains only in-frame clones and omits some. The repertoire consists of around 70,000 clones, with 92% occurring once and the leading ten covering around 2%. The sequencing here drew on peripheral blood, taken in the second trimester of pregnancy. The receptors stem from a female donor with multiple sclerosis, enrolled in a pregnancy study.

The chain has TRBV18 and TRBJ1-4, with 7 bases fitting TRBD1. This CDR3 region has 15 residues. V dropped 6 bases and J dropped 3; count of bases not matched to a gene: 7. In germline, CDR1 is KGHSH, CDR2 LQKENI. The CDR3 reads CASSRQGAANEKLFF. DNA of the CDR3: TGTGCCAGCTCCCGACAGGGTGCGGCTAATGAAAAACTGTTTTTT.

This rearrangement joins TRBV28 to TRBJ1-5; D is uncertain. The germline V gene has CDR1 MDHEN and CDR2 SYDVKM. The length of the CDR3 is 15 residues. Trimming shortened V by 6 bases and J by 4 bases, and 16 bases separated the two germline ends. CDR3 sequence: CASRSSTVSNQPQHF. CDR3 DNA: TGTGCCAGCAGGTCCTCAACGGTATCAAATCAGCCCCAGCATTTT.

The chain carries TRBV27 and TRBJ1-1; D might be TRBD1 (6 bases). This CDR3 contains 16 residues. V lost 5 bases, J lost 1 base, and 17 bases lay in between. Germline CDR1 and CDR2: MNHEY and SMNVEV (reference sequence). CDR3 bases: TGTGCCAGCAGTACCCAGATCCTGGGGGCGAACACTGAAGCTTTCTTT. Its translation is CASSTQILGANTEAFF.

This clone came up once. The chain is built from TRBV6-1 and TRBJ2-7; D is perhaps TRBD2 (5 bases). CDR1 MNHNS and CDR2 SASEGT come from the germline V gene. The length of the CDR3 is 13 residues. V was shortened by 7 bases and J by 0 bases, with 10 bases between the two germline ends. CDR3 residues: CASTGSGSYEQYF. CDR3 DNA sequence: TGTGCCAGCACGGGATCTGGCTCCTACGAGCAGTACTTC.

V is TRBV11-1 and J is TRBJ2-1; weak D call: TRBD2 (6 bases). This CDR3 has 15 amino acids. The germline gives CDR1 SGHAT, CDR2 FQDESV (reference sequence). V was pared by 5 bases and J by 4 bases, with 15 bases between. CDR3 loop: CASSRDFTAYNEQFF. The CDR3 DNA reads TGTGCCAGCAGCCGGGACTTCACGGCGTACAATGAGCAGTTCTTC.

In its sample, this clone was seen once. The chain has TRBV7-2 and TRBJ1-2; D unclear. Germline loops: CDR1 SGHTA, CDR2 FQGNSA. The CDR3 contains 17 residues. Trimming removed 0 bases at V and 2 bases at J, with 16 bases between. CDR3 residues: CASSLAPFAVTNYGYTF. CDR3 in DNA: TGTGCCAGCAGCTTAGCGCCCTTTGCAGTAACGAACTATGGCTACACCTTC. Using reference TRBV7-2 and TRBJ1-2 for the parts outside the CDR3, the full variable domain is GAGVSQSPSNKVTEKGKDVELRCDPISGHTALYWYRQSLGQGLEFLIYFQGNSAPDKSGLPSDRFSAERTGGSVSTLTIQRTQQEDSAVYLCASSLAPFAVTNYGYTFGSGTRLTVV.

CDR3 in DNA: TGTGCCAGTAGACAGGACAGGGGCGAAAAACTGTTTTTT. It translates to CASRQDRGEKLFF. The chain links TRBV19 to TRBJ1-4; 9 bases match TRBD1. V lost 6 bases and J lost 8; bases outside the gene matches: 4. Germline V lookup: CDR1 LNHDA, CDR2 SQIVND (reference sequence). The CDR3 contains 13 residues.

The CDR3 bases are TGTGCCAGCAGTAATCAGGGGGCCTCTGGAAACACCATATATTTT. It is translated as CASSNQGASGNTIYF. The chain couples TRBV28 to TRBJ1-3; the match to TRBD1 covers 8 bases. This CDR3 spans 15 amino acids. CDR1 is MDHEN, CDR2 SYDVKM, per germline. V lost 5 bases to trimming and J lost 0 bases; unmatched junction nucleotides: 3.

The chain employs TRBV4-1 and TRBJ1-2; D not resolved. Germline V lookup: CDR1 MGHRA, CDR2 YSYEKL. The CDR3 covers 13 residues. The V end lost 2 bases, the J end lost 3 bases, and 7 bases lay between the germline ends. The CDR3 spells CASSQREYYGYTF. Written as DNA, the CDR3 is TGCGCCAGCAGCCAAAGGGAGTACTATGGCTACACCTTC.

The V call is TRBV19, the J call TRBJ2-1, with 10 nucleotides matching TRBD2. The germline V gene encodes CDR1 LNHDA and CDR2 SQIVND (reference sequence). This CDR3 is 17 amino acids long. Unmatched junction bases numbered 6, after V lost 1 base and J lost 3 bases. CDR3 DNA: TGTGCCAGTAGTATAGTAAGCGGACTAGCGGACTACAATGAGCAGTTCTTC. As protein: CASSIVSGLADYNEQFF.

The CDR3 DNA is TGCGCCAGCAGCCGTCTGGTAGCGGGAACCTACGAGCAGTACTTC. Translation gives CASSRLVAGTYEQYF. The J gene is TRBJ2-7, the V gene TRBV4-1; TRBD2 matches at 8 bases. Trimming took 4 bases from V and 2 from J; bases not matched to a gene: 7. The CDR3 length is 15 residues. CDR1 and CDR2 (germline): MGHRA, YSYEKL.

The V call is TRBV13, the J call TRBJ2-1; D remains unclear. The germline CDR1 and CDR2 sequences are PRHDT and FYEKMQ (reference sequence). V was cut by 4 bases and J by 0 bases, with 13 bases left in between. The length of the CDR3 is 16 residues. Written as DNA, the CDR3 is TGTGCCAGCAGCTCCCCTGCGCGGAGCTCCTACAATGAGCAGTTCTTC. Protein product: CASSSPARSSYNEQFF. The variable domain in full, completed from reference TRBV13 and TRBJ2-1, reads AAGVIQSPRHLIKEKRETATLKCYPIPRHDTVYWYQQGPGQDPQFLISFYEKMQSDKGSIPDRFSAQQFSDYHSELNMSSLELGDSALYFCASSSPARSSYNEQFFGPGTRLTVL.

This chain joins TRBV11-1 and TRBJ2-7, with 8 bases fitting TRBD2. Germline loops: CDR1 SGHAT, CDR2 FQDESV (reference sequence). With V trimmed by 0 bases and J by 2 bases, 0 bases remained unmatched. CDR3 length: 14 amino acids. The CDR3 reads CASSLASGAYEQYF. The CDR3 DNA sequence: TGTGCCAGCAGCTTAGCTAGCGGGGCCTACGAGCAGTACTTC.

The J gene is TRBJ1-1, the V gene TRBV27; TRBD1 is a possible D gene (5 bases). The CDR3 covers 13 residues. V dropped 8 bases and J dropped 3 bases, with 13 bases sitting between them. Germline CDR1 reads MNHEY; CDR2 reads SMNVEV (reference sequence). The CDR3 here is CASAGGADTEAFF. The CDR3, as DNA: TGTGCCAGCGCGGGCGGGGCCGACACTGAAGCTTTCTTT.

V is TRBV21-1 and J is TRBJ2-2; the table's D gene call, TRBD1, was not cross checked with the DNA. TRBV21-1 is a pseudogene locus. There are 17 residues in the CDR3. The CDR3 spells CASSKGAETGDTGELFF. CDR3 coding DNA: TGTGCCAGCAGCAAAGGCGCGGAGACAGGAGACACCGGGGAGCTGTTTTTT.

The chain employs TRBV9 and TRBJ2-1; 13 nucleotides line up with TRBD2. The CDR3 is made up of 19 amino acids. The J segment lost 8 bases and the V segment lost 4 bases, leaving 18 bases of the junction unmatched. Germline CDR1 and CDR2: SGDLS and YYNGEE. CDR3 sequence: CASSQNTPGLAGRSDEQFF. The CDR3 DNA sequence: TGTGCCAGCAGCCAGAACACACCGGGACTAGCGGGGAGGTCGGATGAGCAGTTCTTC. The full variable domain, rest sourced from reference TRBV9 and TRBJ2-1, is DSGVTQTPKHLITATGQRVTLRCSPRSGDLSVYWYQQSLDQGLQFLIQYYNGEERAKGNILERFSAQQFPDLHSELNLSSLELGDSALYFCASSQNTPGLAGRSDEQFFGPGTRLTVL.

The chain recombines TRBV23-1 with TRBJ1-2, with 7 nucleotides matching TRBD1. TRBV23-1 is an ORF; its function is uncertain. V was clipped by 2 bases and J by 2 bases; unmatched bases: 5. This CDR3 contains 15 residues. CDR3 bases: TGCGCCAGCAGTCAAACCGGGACAGCGAACTATGGCTACACCTTC. As protein: CASSQTGTANYGYTF.

J is TRBJ1-4 and V is TRBV5-3; D remains ambiguous. Being an ORF, TRBV5-3 has a function that is uncertain. V shed 0 bases and J shed 7 bases, with 13 bases lying between them. This CDR3 has 15 residues. Here the CDR3 DNA reads TGTGCCAGAAGCTTGGGCCCGGCTCGAGGTGAAAAACTGTTTTTT. It encodes CARSLGPARGEKLFF.

This chain joins TRBV6-5 and TRBJ1-2; 7 bases map to TRBD1. Unmatched junction bases numbered 7, after V lost 5 bases and J lost 4 bases. CDR3 length: 14 residues. Per the germline V gene, CDR1 is MNHEY and CDR2 is SVGAGI. CDR3 loop: CASSRPGQSYGYTF. CDR3 coding DNA: TGTGCCAGCAGTCGCCCGGGACAGTCCTATGGCTACACCTTC.